This T cell receptor (beta chain) appears in the sequencing data of a study of shared clonotypes between healthy human individuals (TCRdb year 2020). The study in broad terms: A few men and a couple of women, aged 18 to 49 years, made up the cohort. Each donor's leukapheresis produced roughly between roughly 0.85 and 9.5 billion PBMCs. To estimate repertoire size and how much clonotype sharing occurs between individuals, the study deeply sequenced the blood TCR repertoires of several healthy adults. To increase sequencing depth and limit assay-specific biases, different laboratories used diverse techniques to prepare libraries and sequence TCR repertoires. Per donor, three plates each were used for CD4 naive and CD4 memory, two for CD8 naive, and one for CD8 memory. Overall study results and their limits: Sampling was restricted to blood, and TCR repertoires in tissue are likely to differ from TCR repertoires in blood. Pairwise subsampling led to the expectation that sequencing depth would affect the degree of clonotype sharing among donors. Approximately 5% of naive CD4, roughly 3.6% of naive CD8, roughly 2.4% of memory CD4, and 0.4% of memory CD8 clonotypes were shared across a few donors. Compared with non-shared clonotypes, clonotypes shared by all four sorted-subset donors had higher generation probabilities. The genetic and exposure-history diversity represented was limited by the small number of donors. Rarefaction of sorted-subset datasets indicated incomplete sequencing despite the large sequencing depth. Naive subsets generally had larger estimated clonotype richness than memory subsets did.

Notes on this clone: It has no known antigen specificity. It has no much larger one-base neighbor in the sample; base qualities were not kept.

The donors were healthy, HIV-negative adults with no recently reported acute infections or vaccinations. Only Caucasian adults living in Nashville, Tennessee, USA were represented among the donors. CD4+ T cells were enriched by magnetic negative selection, after which naive cells were positively selected on CD45RA and the negative fraction was taken as the memory subset. Blood was collected by leukapheresis, and PBMCs were isolated by Ficoll-Histopaque density gradient centrifugation and then cryopreserved in liquid nitrogen vapor phase. Analytical flow cytometry was used to check the purity and quantity of each magnetically sorted T cell population. Genomic DNA was isolated from every sorted fraction and measured by UV absorbance on a Nanodrop 2000c. Using the deep immunoSEQ assay, TCR CDR3 regions were amplified from genomic DNA by multiplex PCR. Genomic DNA extracted from each cell subset was distributed evenly over all wells of several immunoSEQ 96-well plates, and each plate served as one replicate. For sorted subsets, around 200 ng genomic DNA, equal to tens of thousands of T cell genomes, was loaded into each replicate PCR. The purified libraries were quantified using a Qubit 3.0 fluorometer, sized with a Bioanalyzer 2100, and then quantified again using the KAPA Library Quantification kit. Every immunoSEQ 96-well plate was sequenced on a separate single-read 150-cycle Illumina NextSeq 550 flow cell. In the original analysis: Because the immunoSEQ output held only junctional sequences and lacked quality scores, the filtering could not match the filtering applied to full-length reads. Sequences were annotated with PyIR, a Python wrapper for IgBLAST v1.9, and V/J genes and CDR3 were assigned using IMGT germline references. Reads were filtered out if the reads had weak V/J assignments (E-value above 1e-6), no CDR3, stop codons, out-of-frame junctions, or ambiguous translated residues. V3J clonotypes were defined as sequences sharing the same inferred V gene, J gene, and CDR3 amino acid sequence. The percentage overlap between two repertoires was calculated by dividing the number of shared unique clonotypes by the size of the smaller repertoire. Richness of each repertoire was evaluated using RTK rarefaction, the Chao1 estimator, and Recon v2.1 estimates of unobserved clonotypes. OLGA was used to compute generation probabilities for all TCRbeta clonotypes that the gDNA method yielded from a few donors. This is the immuneACCESS table as TCRdb keeps it, with only in-frame sequences that have V and J called. A part of the clones is gone; compared with another copy, unresolved V genes explain less than half, and the rest is unexplained. V, J and clone size are taken as reported in that table, and D and trimming were inferred from the DNA itself. The sample table lists around 2.5 million clones, under 95% of them with a count of one. About 0.39% of the sample is in the top ten clones.

Source material: naive CD4+ T cells from PBMCs. Explained via the paper, the cell subset or site label denotes: CD45RA+ positively selected. This sequence originates from a man aged 18 to 30 in good health. Some clones in this sample may be carry-over from other donors' samples.

The bases read TGTGCCTGGAGTGCAGGGGAAAAACTGTTTTTT. This translates into CAWSAGEKLFF. This receptor chain uses TRBV30 and TRBJ1-4; a weak D assignment points to TRBD1 (5 bases agree). The CDR3 starts with the cysteine, ends with the phenylalanine, and has 11 residues. Kept here is only the CDR3 DNA, which spans 33 bases and is read in frame from base 1. The germline V gene (reference sequence) supplies CDR1 GTSNPN and CDR2 SVGIG. The V end loses 1 base and the J end loses 8 bases, and a stretch of 5 bases separates them.